Presented here are 28 T cell receptor beta chains from one specimen sequenced in a study of blood T cells in healthy people across ages. The use of a sample-barcoded 5' primer and a J-beta primer mix characterized a second PCR of roughly 6 to 11 cycles. From the 5' RACE reads, TCRdb called clonotypes with MiXCR, one entry per CDR3 protein. The table includes about 570,000 distinct CDR3 sequences, roughly a quarter detected once. Sequences were obtained from blood. All receptors come from a woman aged 70-85 years in good health.

This chain joins TRBV7-9 and TRBJ2-3; D may be TRBD2 (5 bases). Per the germline V gene, CDR1 is SEHNR and CDR2 is FQNEAQ (reference sequence). The CDR3 contains 14 residues. V dropped 6 bases and J dropped 2 bases, with 12 bases sitting between them. The CDR3 coding sequence is TGTGCCAGCAGGGACCCGGAGGACACAGATACGCAGTATTTT. Translating gives CASRDPEDTDTQYF.

J is TRBJ2-7 and V is TRBV6-6; D possibly corresponds to TRBD1 (5 bases). This CDR3 has 14 amino acids. Trimming took off 5 bases at V and 1 base at J, with 12 bases between the two ends. Germline CDR1 and CDR2: MNHNY and SVGAGI (reference sequence). In DNA, the CDR3 is TGTGCCAGCAGTACCGCTGACAGATCCTACGAGCAGTACTTC. This translates into CASSTADRSYEQYF.

This clonotype has only a few counts. This rearrangement joins TRBV29-1 to TRBJ2-3; 10 bases are a match to TRBD2. CDR3 size: 13 residues. CDR1 and CDR2 from the germline V gene are SQVTM and ANQGSEA. The V segment lost 6 bases and the J segment 5 bases; nucleotides outside the gene matches: 5. The CDR3 DNA is TGCAGCGTGTTAGCGGGGGGTAAAGATACGCAGTATTTT. Translating it yields CSVLAGGKDTQYF.

V and J are TRBV18 and TRBJ1-5, with D unclear. Trimming pared 3 bases from V and 6 bases from J, leaving 9 bases between. Germline lookup yields CDR1 KGHSH and CDR2 LQKENI. The CDR3 consists of 13 residues. CDR3 amino acids: CASSPPTGQPQHF. CDR3 sequence (DNA): TGTGCCAGCTCACCTCCGACTGGTCAGCCCCAGCATTTT.

This clonotype was observed a handful of times. The genes are TRBV20-1 and TRBJ2-5; the match to TRBD2 covers 12 bases. The CDR3 covers 16 residues. Per germline, CDR1 DFQATT and CDR2 SNEGSKA (reference sequence). J was trimmed by 3 bases and V by 1 base; bases with no gene match: 6. This CDR3 is CSARGLAGGSEETQYF. The CDR3, as DNA: TGCAGTGCTAGAGGGCTAGCGGGGGGGTCGGAAGAGACCCAGTACTTC.

The chain joins TRBV5-4 to TRBJ2-3; TRBD2 agrees at 14 bases. V shed 3 bases, J shed 0 bases, and the junction held 3 bases outside the gene matches. The CDR3 is 17 residues long. Germline V gives CDR1 SGHNT, CDR2 YYREEE (reference sequence). CDR3 nucleotide sequence: TGTGCCAGCAGCTCAAGGACTAGCGGGGGGAGCACAGATACGCAGTATTTT. It is translated as CASSSRTSGGSTDTQYF.

In its sample, this clonotype was seen a few times. The V gene is TRBV10-3, the J gene TRBJ2-3, with TRBD2 matching over 13 bases. Germline assignment: CDR1 ENHRY and CDR2 SYGVKD. The CDR3 covers 14 residues. V trimming: 6 bases; J trimming: 6 bases; junction bases outside the gene matches: 3. CDR3 in amino acids: CAIRGTSGEDTQYF. In nucleotides, the CDR3 is TGTGCCATCAGGGGGACTAGCGGGGAGGATACGCAGTATTTT.

This clonotype was observed at least ten times. The chain joins TRBV6-6 to TRBJ2-5; the D is unclear. CDR1 and CDR2 (germline): MNHNY, SVGAGI (reference sequence). The CDR3 length is 12 residues. The ends were cut back, 2 bases at V and 4 bases at J, with 5 bases in the middle. Here the CDR3 DNA reads TGTGCCAGCAGTTACCCCGGAGAGACCCAGTACTTC. This gives the protein CASSYPGETQYF.

There are a few counts of this clonotype. The V gene is TRBV11-1, the J gene TRBJ2-6; D may be TRBD1 (6 bases). Germline V lookup: CDR1 SGHAT, CDR2 FQDESV (reference sequence). Trimming shortened V by 6 bases and J by 1 base, and 10 bases separated the two germline ends. CDR3 length equals 15 residues. The CDR3 DNA follows: TGTGCCAGCAGTCATACAGGGTCTGGGGCCAACGTCCTGACTTTC. Protein sequence: CASSHTGSGANVLTF.

This clonotype was recorded only once. This sequence may be a read error, since a much larger clone differs from it by one base. The V call is TRBV4-1, the J call TRBJ2-4, with TRBD2 identical over 12 bases. Germline V gene sequence: CDR1 MGHRA, CDR2 YSYEKL. This CDR3 region has 17 residues. V lost 3 bases, J lost 15 bases, and 18 bases stayed unmatched. CDR3 loop: CASSHGLAGQQKSVRYF. The CDR3 nucleotides are TGCGCCAGCAGCCATGGACTAGCGGGACAACAGAAGAGCGTTCGGTACTTC.

This clonotype came up a few times. This sequence joins TRBV3-1 and TRBJ1-5; 8 positions agree with TRBD1. CDR1 LGHDT and CDR2 YNNKEL come from the germline V gene (reference sequence). The CDR3 length is 16 residues. V shed 4 bases and J 2 bases; nucleotides not matched to a gene: 7. CDR3 amino acids: CASSLQGARGNQPQHF. The CDR3 region has the DNA TGTGCCAGCAGCCTCCAGGGGGCTAGGGGCAATCAGCCCCAGCATTTT.

Ten or more counts support this clonotype. This chain links TRBV4-1 with TRBJ1-4, with no clear D. Germline CDR1 reads MGHRA; CDR2 reads YSYEKL. V was trimmed by 2 bases and J by 4 bases, leaving 17 bases between them. The CDR3 contains 17 residues. The CDR3 DNA follows: TGCGCCAGCAGCCAACCTCCCAGGAGTTTACGTAATGAAAAACTGTTTTTT. Its protein product is CASSQPPRSLRNEKLFF.

The chain recombines TRBV7-2 with TRBJ1-1; D gene uncertain. V lost 5 bases and J lost 2, with 12 bases in between. This CDR3 is 14 amino acids long. Germline V CDR1 and CDR2: SGHTA, FQGNSA. CDR3 region: CASSPGRANTEAFF. The CDR3 region has the DNA TGTGCCAGCAGCCCCGGGCGGGCAAACACTGAAGCTTTCTTT.

The rearrangement links TRBV7-9 to TRBJ1-4; tentatively, D is TRBD1 (6 bases). This CDR3 has 13 residues. V was cut by 2 bases and J by 13 bases, with 14 bases left in between. CDR1 is SEHNR and CDR2 is FQNEAQ in the germline V gene (reference sequence). The CDR3 sequence: CASSLFSGEGLFF. The CDR3, as DNA: TGTGCCAGCAGCTTATTTTCAGGGGAAGGACTGTTTTTT. Drawing the rest from reference TRBV7-9 and TRBJ1-4, the complete variable domain is DTGVSQNPRHKITKRGQNVTFRCDPISEHNRLYWYRQTLGQGPEFLTYFQNEAQLEKSRLLSDRFSAERPKGSFSTLEIQRTEQGDSAMYLCASSLFSGEGLFFGSGTQLSVL.

This chain joins TRBV7-2 and TRBJ2-5; 8 positions match TRBD1. The CDR3 extends over 15 amino acids. Germline assignment: CDR1 SGHTA and CDR2 FQGNSA. Losses at the gene ends were 1 base for V and 5 bases for J; bases not matched to a gene: 6. The CDR3: CASSLGGQVSETQYF. The CDR3, as DNA: TGTGCCAGCAGCTTAGGGGGACAGGTCAGCGAGACCCAGTACTTC.

This clonotype was seen a handful of times. V and J are TRBV10-3 and TRBJ2-7; tentatively, D is TRBD1 (6 bases). Germline-derived CDR1 and CDR2 are ENHRY and SYGVKD. Deletions cut 0 bases from V and 3 bases from J, with 18 bases between. This CDR3 region has 17 residues. CDR3 coding DNA: TGTGCCATCAGTGAGTCATCAGGACAGCGTCGGGGCTACGAGCAGTACTTC. Its protein is CAISESSGQRRGYEQYF.

The J gene is TRBJ1-5, the V gene TRBV6-2 or TRBV6-3; D is perhaps TRBD1 (5 bases). V was trimmed by 2 bases and J by 9 bases, leaving 5 bases between them. The CDR3 sequence is 11 residues long. The germline CDR1 and CDR2 sequences are MNHEY and SVGEGT. The CDR3, as DNA: TGTGCCAGCAGTTACGGGGGGCCCCAGCATTTT. Protein: CASSYGGPQHF.

In its sample, this clonotype was seen a few times. The chain links TRBV29-1 to TRBJ2-5; either TRBD1 or TRBD2 may fit D (5 bases each). V was pared by 3 bases and J by 7 bases, with 15 bases between. Germline V gene data show CDR1 as SQVTM and CDR2 as ANQGSEA. This CDR3 contains 13 residues. The CDR3 nucleotides read TGCAGCGTTGACCTAGGGACGGGGCTGACCCAGTACTTC. It specifies CSVDLGTGLTQYF.

This clonotype was seen repeatedly, ten times or more. The rearrangement joins TRBV20-1 to TRBJ2-4; D is possibly TRBD2 (5 bases). The length of the CDR3 is 16 residues. Germline lookup yields CDR1 DFQATT and CDR2 SNEGSKA (reference sequence). V was pared by 4 bases and J by 0 bases, with 16 bases between. The CDR3 region has the DNA TGCAGTGCTACCGAGGGCTACCCCCTAGCCAAAAACATTCAGTACTTC. It encodes CSATEGYPLAKNIQYF.

This clonotype was seen a few times. The genes are TRBV2 and TRBJ2-2; weak D call: TRBD1 (5 bases). Germline CDR1 is SNHLY and CDR2 is FYNNEI. The V end lost 7 bases, the J end lost 4 bases, and 10 bases lay between the germline ends. The CDR3 totals 13 residues. Written as DNA, the CDR3 is TGTGCCAGCATGGGGCTTCTCACCGGGGAGCTGTTTTTT. Its translation: CASMGLLTGELFF. The full variable domain, in which reference TRBV2 and TRBJ2-2 provide the parts outside the CDR3, is EPEVTQTPSHQVTQMGQEVILRCVPISNHLYFYWYRQILGQKVEFLVSFYNNEISEKSEIFDDQFSVERPDGSNFTLKIRSTKLEDSAMYFCASMGLLTGELFFGEGSRLTVL.

The rearrangement joins TRBV7-8 to TRBJ1-1, with D possibly being TRBD1 (5 bases). The V end was cut by 3 bases, the J end by 3 bases, with 8 bases between. CDR3 size: 13 residues. Per the germline V gene, CDR1 is SGHVS and CDR2 is FQNEAQ. This chain's CDR3 is CASSFVGDTEAFF. The CDR3 DNA reads as TGTGCCAGCAGCTTTGTAGGGGACACTGAAGCTTTCTTT.

This clonotype was observed a few times. One end of the junction varies from germline; a read error may be responsible. This rearrangement joins TRBV9 to TRBJ2-5, with 9 nucleotides matching TRBD1. The CDR3 runs 12 residues. Germline V gives CDR1 SGDLS, CDR2 YYNGEE. Written as DNA, the CDR3 is TGTGCCAGCAGCGGGACAGGGGCGCCCCGGTTCTTC. Residues: CASSGTGAPRFF. Full variable domain (remainder filled in from reference TRBV9 and TRBJ2-5): DSGVTQTPKHLITATGQRVTLRCSPRSGDLSVYWYQQSLDQGLQFLIQYYNGEERAKGNILERFSAQQFPDLHSELNLSSLELGDSALYFCASSGTGAPRFFGPGTRLLVL.

Details on this clonotype: Sequence at one end of the junction differs from germline and may be a read error. The chain links TRBV25-1 to TRBJ2-5; D is undetermined. CDR1 and CDR2 from the germline V gene are MGHDK and SYGVNS. This CDR3 is 11 amino acids long. The CDR3 loop reads CAGSFQETQYF. The CDR3 DNA follows: TGTGCCGGCAGTTTTCAAGAGACCCAGTACTTC.

The chain couples TRBV20-1 to TRBJ1-5, with 9 bases aligning to TRBD1. V shed 2 bases and J 9 bases; nucleotides not matched to a gene: 17. This CDR3 has 17 amino acids. CDR1 and CDR2 from the germline V gene are DFQATT and SNEGSKA (reference sequence). The CDR3 DNA follows: TGCAGTGCTAGATCCGGGACAGGGACGAACCCGCGTTCGCCCCAGCATTTT. This translates into CSARSGTGTNPRSPQHF.

As to this clonotype: A much larger clone differs from this one at a single base, so this may be a read error. The chain has TRBV12-5 and TRBJ2-5; D gene unclear. CDR1 and CDR2 (germline): LGHNT, FRNRAP. The CDR3 runs 11 residues. The CDR3 DNA sequence: TGTGCTGGTGGTTTCAAAGAGACCCAGTACTTC. Protein product: CAGGFKETQYF.

This clonotype was observed a handful of times. J is TRBJ1-1 and V is TRBV7-9, with D possibly TRBD1 on 5 matching bases. The V end was cut by 0 bases, the J end by 3 bases, with 20 bases between. This CDR3 is 18 amino acids long. Germline V gene data show CDR1 as SEHNR and CDR2 as FQNEAQ (reference sequence). CDR3 DNA: TGTGCCAGCAGCTTAGCGAGGGGCAGGGCTGGATGGGACACTGAAGCTTTCTTT. Translated, it gives CASSLARGRAGWDTEAFF.

The chain links TRBV7-2 to TRBJ2-5; 12 nucleotides match TRBD2. V shed 5 bases and J 9 bases; nucleotides not matched to a gene: 13. The germline gives CDR1 SGHTA, CDR2 FQGNSA. This CDR3 spans 16 amino acids. CDR3 sequence reads: CASSHRTSGAPMAQYF. Here the CDR3 DNA reads TGTGCCAGCAGCCATAGGACTAGCGGGGCCCCCATGGCCCAGTACTTC. Full variable domain (missing parts from reference TRBV7-2 and TRBJ2-5): GAGVSQSPSNKVTEKGKDVELRCDPISGHTALYWYRQSLGQGLEFLIYFQGNSAPDKSGLPSDRFSAERTGGSVSTLTIQRTQQEDSAVYLCASSHRTSGAPMAQYFGPGTRLLVL.

The gene calls are TRBV5-1 and TRBJ2-4; D tentatively reads TRBD1 or TRBD2 (7 bases each). Germline lookup yields CDR1 SGHRS and CDR2 YFSETQ. V was cut by 4 bases and J by 5 bases, with 13 bases left in between. The CDR3 consists of 14 residues. The CDR3 reads CASSGGDSQNIQYF. The CDR3 coding sequence is TGCGCCAGCAGCGGGGGGGACAGTCAAAACATTCAGTACTTC. The full variable domain, completed using reference TRBV5-1 and TRBJ2-4, is KAGVTQTPRYLIKTRGQQVTLSCSPISGHRSVSWYQQTPGQGLQFLFEYFSETQRNKGNFPGRFSGRQFSNSRSEMNVSTLELGDSALYLCASSGGDSQNIQYFGAGTRLSVL.